Each of the 18 T cell receptor beta chains below was sequenced from the same sample in a study of response to subunit inactivated influenza vaccine. Via MiXCR, TCRdb re-called the RT-PCR reads, giving one row per CDR3 protein. The profile shows about 300,000 distinct CDR3 sequences, about a fifth of them singletons. Sequencing used PBMCs from blood, obtained around 22 months after vaccination. The receptors originated from a man between 45 and 75 years old who received an inactivated influenza vaccine.

This clonotype was detected a few times. The gene calls are TRBV20-1 and TRBJ1-1, with D uncertain. Germline V CDR1 and CDR2: DFQATT, SNEGSKA (reference sequence). The CDR3 length is 12 residues. The V and J ends lost 5 bases and 6 bases respectively, with 13 bases between them. DNA of the CDR3: TGCAGTGCTGAGGACCTTCGGGCTGAAGCTTTCTTT. The encoded protein is CSAEDLRAEAFF.

The J gene is TRBJ1-1, the V gene TRBV19; TRBD1 might be the D (6 bases). Germline values: CDR1 LNHDA, CDR2 SQIVND (reference sequence). The CDR3 loop spans 15 amino acids. Trimming pared 1 base from V and 3 bases from J, leaving 12 bases between. CDR3 sequence reads: CASSIGGGVDTEAFF. Written as DNA, the CDR3 is TGTGCCAGTAGTATAGGCGGGGGCGTAGACACTGAAGCTTTCTTT.

This clonotype was detected ten times or more. This sequence joins TRBV25-1 and TRBJ1-2; D possibly corresponds to TRBD1 (6 bases). CDR3 length: 15 amino acids. The germline gives CDR1 MGHDK, CDR2 SYGVNS. V lost 4 bases and J 1 base, leaving 13 bases between the germline ends. The CDR3 here is CASSARDTLNYGYTF. CDR3 bases: TGTGCCAGCAGTGCCCGGGACACCCTTAACTATGGCTACACCTTC.

The chain recombines TRBV12-3 or TRBV12-4 with TRBJ1-5, with 8 nucleotides matching TRBD1. CDR3 length: 16 amino acids. V lost 3 bases, J lost 4 bases, and 8 bases stayed unmatched. The DNA for the CDR3 is TGTGCCAGCAGTTTTGGCAGGACAGGGAGTAATCAGCCCCAGCATTTT. Translation: CASSFGRTGSNQPQHF.

The sample holds a few counts of this clonotype. The chain carries TRBV10-3 and TRBJ1-3; TRBD1 agrees at 10 bases. V gave up 6 bases and J gave up 9 bases; unmatched junction bases: 26. Germline-derived CDR1 and CDR2 are ENHRY and SYGVKD. There are 20 residues in the CDR3. The CDR3 DNA sequence: TGTGCCATCAGCCCAACGCCCCCGGGACAGGGGTACTCGCCTTCGAGCACCATATATTTT. Amino acids: CAISPTPPGQGYSPSSTIYF.

The chain combines TRBV7-2 with TRBJ1-1; no reliable D call. There are 11 residues in the CDR3. Deletions cut 5 bases from V and 11 bases from J, with 12 bases between. The germline gives CDR1 SGHTA, CDR2 FQGNSA. CDR3 bases: TGTGCCAGCAGCCTGACGGCTATGGCTTTCTTT. It yields the protein CASSLTAMAFF.

There are a few counts of this clonotype. The CDR3 region has the DNA TGTGCCAGCAGCTTAGGCTTTACCTCGAACACTGAAGCTTTCTTT. It encodes CASSLGFTSNTEAFF. V and J are TRBV7-2 and TRBJ1-1; no reliable D call. Germline CDR1 and CDR2: SGHTA and FQGNSA. The CDR3 is 15 residues long. V was clipped by 1 base and J by 1 base, with 10 bases between them.

The chain carries TRBV27 and TRBJ2-3; 11 bases line up with TRBD2. The CDR3 covers 15 residues. In germline, CDR1 is MNHEY, CDR2 SMNVEV (reference sequence). After removal of 7 bases from V and 8 bases from J, the junction contained 11 bases not matched to a gene. DNA of the CDR3: TGTGCCAGCACCTTAGGGACTAGCGGAAAGGGTACGCAGTATTTT. It encodes CASTLGTSGKGTQYF.

This CDR3 is CASSPRSAVGSYEQYF. Written as DNA, the CDR3 is TGTGCCAGCAGTCCGCGGTCGGCGGTGGGGTCCTACGAGCAGTACTTC. V usage is TRBV7-2 and J usage is TRBJ2-7; D gene uncertain. The V end was cut by 6 bases, the J end by 1 base, with 19 bases between. The germline CDR1 and CDR2 sequences are SGHTA and FQGNSA. There are 16 residues in the CDR3.

Only a few counts were recorded for this clonotype. As DNA, the CDR3 is TGTGCCAGCAGCTCCGTACGGACTAGCGGGTTCTACAATGAGCAGTTCTTC. Translated, it gives CASSSVRTSGFYNEQFF. The rearrangement links TRBV7-8 to TRBJ2-1, with 11 nucleotides matching TRBD2. The V and J ends lost 4 bases and 3 bases, in that order; junction bases with no gene match: 8. Germline V gene sequence: CDR1 SGHVS, CDR2 FQNEAQ. There are 17 residues in the CDR3.

A few counts support this clonotype. The chain combines TRBV15 with TRBJ2-4; 8 nucleotides agree with TRBD1. The CDR3 spans 18 residues. V dropped 0 bases and J dropped 0; count of bases not matched to a gene: 7. Germline CDR1 and CDR2: LNHNV and YYDKDF (reference sequence). DNA of the CDR3: TGTGCCACCAGCAGAGATGTTGCGGGACAGGTAGCCAAAAACATTCAGTACTTC. Protein product: CATSRDVAGQVAKNIQYF.

This rearrangement joins TRBV29-1 to TRBJ2-7; TRBD2 might be the D (6 bases). The CDR3 runs to 13 residues. Germline V CDR1 and CDR2: SQVTM, ANQGSEA. Trimming pared 6 bases from V and 0 bases from J, leaving 12 bases between. The CDR3 here is CSVRESVSYEQYF. In nucleotides, the CDR3 is TGCAGCGTCCGGGAGTCGGTCTCCTACGAGCAGTACTTC.

The sample holds many counts of this clonotype. The chain joins TRBV12-3 or TRBV12-4 to TRBJ2-1; TRBD2 aligns across 10 bases. V was pared by 6 bases and J by 4 bases, with 3 bases of the junction left unmatched. This CDR3 is 14 amino acids long. CDR3: CASRATSGYNEQFF. The CDR3 nucleotides read TGTGCCAGCAGGGCGACTAGCGGGTACAATGAGCAGTTCTTC.

Only a few counts were recorded for this clonotype. This sequence joins TRBV12-3 or TRBV12-4 and TRBJ1-5, with 9 nucleotides matching TRBD1. CDR3 length: 14 residues. J was trimmed by 6 bases and V by 5 bases; bases with no gene match: 5. CDR3 amino acids: CASSRQGGGQPQHF. CDR3 sequence (DNA): TGTGCCAGCAGTCGACAGGGGGGAGGTCAGCCCCAGCATTTT.

This clonotype was recorded a few times. The chain recombines TRBV7-9 with TRBJ1-5, with a weak D call TRBD1 (5 bases). V gave up 5 bases and J gave up 7 bases, with 12 bases separating them. The CDR3 contains 13 residues. The germline V gene has CDR1 SEHNR and CDR2 FQNEAQ (reference sequence). The CDR3 protein is CASSLGPWQPQHF. The CDR3 nucleotides are TGTGCCAGCAGCCTGGGACCATGGCAGCCCCAGCATTTT.

This clonotype was observed a few times. The chain links TRBV5-4 to TRBJ2-1, with D hard to call. CDR1 and CDR2 (germline): SGHNT, YYREEE (reference sequence). Trimming shortened V by 0 bases and J by 9 bases, and 13 bases separated the two germline ends. CDR3 length equals 14 residues. The DNA for the CDR3 is TGTGCCAGCAGCTTGGTGTCAGAAAGAGGTGAGCAGTTCTTC. Its translation: CASSLVSERGEQFF.

Only a few counts were recorded for this clonotype. The chain uses TRBV12-3 or TRBV12-4 and TRBJ1-5, with TRBD1 matching 9 bases. The junction had 4 bases not matched to a gene; V was cut back by 1 base and J by 3 bases. This CDR3 contains 16 residues. The CDR3 sequence: CASSLGGTGTNQPQHF. The DNA for the CDR3 is TGTGCCAGCAGTTTAGGAGGGACAGGGACCAATCAGCCCCAGCATTTT.

This chain links TRBV6-2 or TRBV6-3 with TRBJ2-3; 11 nucleotides agree with TRBD1. The CDR3 contains 17 residues. The germline V gene encodes CDR1 MNHEY and CDR2 SVGEGT. The trim removed 2 bases at V and 3 bases at J, leaving 7 bases unmatched. CDR3 bases: TGTGCCAGCAGTTACGAGAAAGGGACAGGGGGAACAGATACGCAGTATTTT. This gives the protein CASSYEKGTGGTDTQYF.